Listed below are T cell receptor beta chains from one sample, sequenced in a study of T-cell reconstitution after alpha-beta-depleted transplantation in children. Using its own MiXCR run on the PCR reads, TCRdb lists one record per CDR3 protein. The sample lists 350,000 to 450,000 distinct CDR3 sequences; 13% were seen once. This material consisted of PBMCs, taken from the stem cell graft. The receptors originated from a human donor who donated a stem cell graft to a child with Fanconi anemia. The CDR3 runs from the conserved cysteine through the conserved F or W. Each record gives: CDR3 length, J gene, clone size, V gene, CDR3 protein. Clone size is shown for a subset of rows, as once, few, many or a class of expanded clone.

len: 14; j_gene: TRBJ1-2; abundance: NA; v_gene: TRBV30; CDR3aa: CAWSISPRAPGYTF
len: 16; j_gene: TRBJ1-3; abundance: NA; v_gene: TRBV12-3/TRBV12-4; CDR3aa: CASSLASSSSGNTIYF
len: 14; j_gene: TRBJ1-4; abundance: few; v_gene: TRBV7-8; CDR3aa: CASSSGRGNEKLFF
len: 13; j_gene: TRBJ2-5; abundance: NA; v_gene: TRBV11-2; CDR3aa: CASSFSQEETQYF
len: 17; j_gene: TRBJ2-4; abundance: once; v_gene: TRBV4-3; CDR3aa: CASSQDRPGGAKNIQYF
len: 13; j_gene: TRBJ1-4; abundance: few; v_gene: TRBV29-1; CDR3aa: CSVEGGADEKLFF
len: 13; j_gene: TRBJ1-2; abundance: many; v_gene: TRBV6-1; CDR3aa: CASRADRSYGYTF
len: 15; j_gene: TRBJ2-2; abundance: NA; v_gene: TRBV11-2; CDR3aa: CASSLGPFNTGELFF
len: 17; j_gene: TRBJ2-2; abundance: few; v_gene: TRBV18; CDR3aa: CASSPNRGRPPPGELFF
len: 13; j_gene: TRBJ1-2; abundance: few; v_gene: TRBV27; CDR3aa: CASSLREGDGYTF
len: 18; j_gene: TRBJ1-5; abundance: NA; v_gene: TRBV15; CDR3aa: CATSRDLWGERGNQPQHF
len: 12; j_gene: TRBJ2-1; abundance: few; v_gene: TRBV6-2/TRBV6-3; CDR3aa: CASSYQGGEQFF
len: 14; j_gene: TRBJ2-1; abundance: many; v_gene: TRBV12-3/TRBV12-4; CDR3aa: CASSLWDSGNEQFF
len: 15; j_gene: TRBJ1-1; abundance: many; v_gene: TRBV4-3; CDR3aa: CASSQDYRANTEAFF
len: 16; j_gene: TRBJ2-1; abundance: NA; v_gene: TRBV7-9; CDR3aa: CASNYGINEVYNEQFF